The 16 T cell receptor beta chains listed next were all sequenced from one sample in a study of shared clonotypes between healthy human individuals. Naive CD8 cells comprised CD45RO-negative, CCR7-positively selected cells, excluding terminally differentiated effector memory CD45RA+ cells. Sequencing was performed with immunoSEQ multiplex PCR; in TCRdb, only in-frame clones are kept and a portion is missing. The table shows about 1.9 million clones, with roughly 93% occurring only once. Sequencing was done on a sample of naive CD8+ T cells from PBMCs. The source of these receptors is a man between 18 and 29 years old in good health. Some clones in this sample may be carry-over from other donors' samples.

V gene TRBV5-1 combines with J gene TRBJ2-3; 11 bases line up with TRBD2. The CDR3 sequence is 16 residues long. Germline lookup yields CDR1 SGHRS and CDR2 YFSETQ. V shed 1 base and J 4 bases; nucleotides not matched to a gene: 5. The CDR3 DNA reads TGCGCCAGCAGCTTGACTAGCGGGAGCATGGCAGATACGCAGTATTTT. It is translated as CASSLTSGSMADTQYF.

The chain combines TRBV19 with TRBJ1-1; D gene uncertain. This CDR3 contains 13 residues. V was pared by 4 bases and J by 1 base, with 7 bases between. Germline V gene lookup returns CDR1 LNHDA and CDR2 SQIVND (reference sequence). Here the CDR3 reads CASSTTPNTEAFF. CDR3 coding DNA: TGTGCCAGTAGTACGACCCCGAACACTGAAGCTTTCTTT.

This sequence joins TRBV15 and TRBJ1-4, with a possible D match to TRBD1 (5 bases). Germline CDR1 reads LNHNV; CDR2 reads YYDKDF (reference sequence). This CDR3 region has 14 residues. V was clipped by 9 bases and J by 2 bases, with 13 bases between them. The CDR3 protein is CATGDGSTNEKLFF. The CDR3 nucleotides are TGTGCCACTGGGGACGGGTCTACTAATGAAAAACTGTTTTTT.

CDR3 bases: TGCGCCAGCAGCTTGGACAGGGGGAAGAATGAGCAGTTCTTC. This encodes CASSLDRGKNEQFF. This chain uses TRBV5-1 with TRBJ2-1; 8 nucleotides line up with TRBD1. Trimming at V came to 0 bases and at J to 7 bases, leaving 3 bases not matched to a gene. Germline CDR1 reads SGHRS; CDR2 reads YFSETQ. The CDR3 runs to 14 residues.

The CDR3 coding sequence is TGTGCCAGCAGCTTGGATAGTAGTAACTATGGCTACACCTTC. Encoded protein: CASSLDSSNYGYTF. The chain has TRBV7-6 and TRBJ1-2; no clear D. There are 14 residues in the CDR3. Looked up from germline, CDR1 is SGHVS and CDR2 is FNYEAQ. Trimming took off 3 bases at V and 1 base at J, with 9 bases between the two ends.

The rearrangement links TRBV4-3 to TRBJ2-2; 7 bases match TRBD2. The V and J ends lost 4 bases and 4 bases, in that order; junction bases with no gene match: 9. CDR1 is LGHNA and CDR2 is YSLEER in the germline V gene. The CDR3 spans 16 residues. CDR3 DNA: TGCGCCAGCAGCCCCACATCATGGGAGGGCACCGGGGAGCTGTTTTTT. Translating it yields CASSPTSWEGTGELFF.

The chain couples TRBV19 to TRBJ1-5; D is ambiguous. Per germline, CDR1 LNHDA and CDR2 SQIVND (reference sequence). V was cut by 0 bases and J by 0 bases, with 9 bases left in between. This CDR3 has 16 amino acids. CDR3 DNA sequence: TGTGCCAGTAGTATAGACAGTGCATATAGCAATCAGCCCCAGCATTTT. This encodes CASSIDSAYSNQPQHF.

The chain carries TRBV28 and TRBJ1-3; the D gene is possibly TRBD1 (6 bases). Trimming cost V 1 base and J 4 bases, with 11 bases left between them. Germline CDR1 MDHEN, CDR2 SYDVKM. The CDR3 runs to 15 residues. The CDR3 DNA follows: TGTGCCAGCAGTTTATTGGGGACAACAGGAAACACCATATATTTT. This encodes CASSLLGTTGNTIYF.

This sequence joins TRBV15 and TRBJ2-1; 9 bases map to TRBD1. The junction had 12 bases not matched to a gene; V was cut back by 9 bases and J by 15 bases. This CDR3 contains 12 residues. In germline, CDR1 is LNHNV, CDR2 YYDKDF (reference sequence). This chain's CDR3 is CATGTGGQGPFF. Here the CDR3 DNA reads TGTGCCACAGGCACCGGGGGACAGGGTCCGTTCTTC. Looking up the rest from reference TRBV15 and TRBJ2-1 gives the full variable domain: DAMVIQNPRYQVTQFGKPVTLSCSQTLNHNVMYWYQQKSSQAPKLLFHYYDKDFNNEADTPDNFQSRRPNTSFCFLDIRSPGLGDTAMYLCATGTGGQGPFFGPGTRLTVL.

The rearrangement joins TRBV7-8 to TRBJ1-1, with 9 bases identical to TRBD1. V gave up 5 bases and J gave up 3 bases; unmatched junction bases: 7. The CDR3 runs to 15 residues. In germline, CDR1 is SGHVS, CDR2 FQNEAQ. The CDR3 DNA follows: TGTGCCAGCAGCGACCTACAGGGGGCGGACACTGAAGCTTTCTTT. Its protein is CASSDLQGADTEAFF.

The V and J genes are TRBV19 and TRBJ1-5; D is undetermined. The CDR3 length is 12 residues. Trimming took off 7 bases at V and 9 bases at J, with 13 bases between the two ends. CDR1 and CDR2 from the germline V gene are LNHDA and SQIVND (reference sequence). The CDR3 nucleotides read TGTGCCAGTATTGGACGGGAACCGCCCCAGCATTTT. This gives the protein CASIGREPPQHF.

This clone was seen more than once but under ten times. The chain employs TRBV30 and TRBJ1-1; D is perhaps TRBD1 (5 bases). The CDR3 has 13 residues. V was trimmed by 2 bases and J by 4 bases, leaving 11 bases between them. Germline-derived CDR1 and CDR2 are GTSNPN and SVGIG (reference sequence). The CDR3: CAWSWGGSTEAFF. The CDR3 DNA reads as TGTGCCTGGAGTTGGGGGGGAAGCACTGAAGCTTTCTTT.

This rearrangement joins TRBV19 to TRBJ1-2; 7 bases fit TRBD1. The CDR3 extends over 15 amino acids. From germline, CDR1 is LNHDA and CDR2 SQIVND (reference sequence). J was trimmed by 3 bases and V by 5 bases; bases with no gene match: 9. The CDR3 loop is CASSGFQGGDYGYTF. In nucleotides, the CDR3 is TGTGCCAGTAGTGGATTCCAGGGGGGCGACTATGGCTACACCTTC.

The chain has TRBV15 and TRBJ1-2; maybe TRBD1 (5 bases). This CDR3 region has 16 residues. Deletions cut 1 base from V and 6 bases from J, with 18 bases between. From germline, CDR1 is LNHNV and CDR2 YYDKDF (reference sequence). The CDR3 loop reads CATSRVPMTDGDGYTF. The CDR3 DNA sequence: TGTGCCACCAGCAGAGTCCCCATGACAGATGGAGATGGCTACACCTTC.

This rearrangement joins TRBV13 to TRBJ1-1; 7 positions match TRBD1. Germline-derived CDR1 and CDR2 are PRHDT and FYEKMQ (reference sequence). Trimming removed 4 bases from V and 10 bases from J; junction bases left unmatched: 9. The CDR3 is made up of 13 amino acids. The CDR3 coding sequence is TGTGCCAGCAGCTCTGAAACAGGGGAAGGAGCTTTCTTT. Its translation is CASSSETGEGAFF.

This chain connects TRBV19 to TRBJ2-2, with 10 nucleotides matching TRBD1. Trimming cost V 1 base and J 4 bases; bases outside gene matches: 6. The germline V gene encodes CDR1 LNHDA and CDR2 SQIVND (reference sequence). CDR3 length: 17 residues. The CDR3 sequence is CASSIVRQGAGTGELFF. CDR3 nucleotide sequence: TGTGCCAGTAGTATAGTAAGACAGGGGGCAGGCACCGGGGAGCTGTTTTTT.